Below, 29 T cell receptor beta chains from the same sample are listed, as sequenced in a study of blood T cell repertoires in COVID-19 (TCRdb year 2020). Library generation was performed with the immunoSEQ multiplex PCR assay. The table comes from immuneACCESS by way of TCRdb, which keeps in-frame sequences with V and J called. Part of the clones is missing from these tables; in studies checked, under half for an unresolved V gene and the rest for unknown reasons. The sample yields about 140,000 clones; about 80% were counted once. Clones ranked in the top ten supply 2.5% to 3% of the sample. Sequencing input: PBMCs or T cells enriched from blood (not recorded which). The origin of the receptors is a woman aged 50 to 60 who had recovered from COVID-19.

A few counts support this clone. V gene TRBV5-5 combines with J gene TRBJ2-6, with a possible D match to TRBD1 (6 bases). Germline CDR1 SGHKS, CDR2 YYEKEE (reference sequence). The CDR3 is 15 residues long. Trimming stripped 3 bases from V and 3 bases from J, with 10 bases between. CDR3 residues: CASSSAGVGANVLTF. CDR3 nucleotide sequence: TGTGCCAGCAGCTCGGCAGGGGTTGGGGCCAACGTCCTGACTTTC.

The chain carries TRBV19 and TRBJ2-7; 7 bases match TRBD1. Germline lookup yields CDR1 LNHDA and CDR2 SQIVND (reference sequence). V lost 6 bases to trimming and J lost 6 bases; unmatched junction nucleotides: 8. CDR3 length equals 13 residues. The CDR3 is CASSVDRATEQYF. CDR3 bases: TGTGCCAGTAGCGTCGACAGGGCCACCGAGCAGTACTTC.

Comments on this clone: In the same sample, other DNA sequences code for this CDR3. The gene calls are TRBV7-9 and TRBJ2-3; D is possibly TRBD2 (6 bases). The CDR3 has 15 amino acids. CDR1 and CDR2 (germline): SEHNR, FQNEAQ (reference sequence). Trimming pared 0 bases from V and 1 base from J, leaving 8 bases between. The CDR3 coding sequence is TGTGCCAGCAGCTTAGCGGGACTCGGCACAGATACGCAGTATTTT. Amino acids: CASSLAGLGTDTQYF. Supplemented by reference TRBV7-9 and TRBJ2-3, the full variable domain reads DTGVSQNPRHKITKRGQNVTFRCDPISEHNRLYWYRQTLGQGPEFLTYFQNEAQLEKSRLLSDRFSAERPKGSFSTLEIQRTEQGDSAMYLCASSLAGLGTDTQYFGPGTRLTVL.

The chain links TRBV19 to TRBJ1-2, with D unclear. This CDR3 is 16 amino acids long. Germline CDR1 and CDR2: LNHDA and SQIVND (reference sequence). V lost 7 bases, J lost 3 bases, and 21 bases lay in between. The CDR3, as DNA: TGTGCCAGTAAGCGGACCCCCTCTCGGAGCGACTATGGCTACACCTTC. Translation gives CASKRTPSRSDYGYTF. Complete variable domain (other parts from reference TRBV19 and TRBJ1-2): DGGITQSPKYLFRKEGQNVTLSCEQNLNHDAMYWYRQDPGQGLRLIYYSQIVNDFQKGDIAEGYSVSREKKESFPLTVTSAQKNPTAFYLCASKRTPSRSDYGYTFGSGTRLTVV.

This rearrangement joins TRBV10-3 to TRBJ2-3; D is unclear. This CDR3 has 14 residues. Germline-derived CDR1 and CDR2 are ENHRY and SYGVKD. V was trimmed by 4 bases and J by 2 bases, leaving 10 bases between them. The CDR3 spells CAISVQDVTDTQYF. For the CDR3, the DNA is TGTGCCATCAGTGTGCAGGATGTCACAGATACGCAGTATTTT.

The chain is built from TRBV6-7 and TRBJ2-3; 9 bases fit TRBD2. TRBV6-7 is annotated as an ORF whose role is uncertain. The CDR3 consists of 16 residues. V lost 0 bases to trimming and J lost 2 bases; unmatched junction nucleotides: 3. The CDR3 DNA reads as TGTGCCAGCAGTTACTCGGTAGCGGGGGCCACAGATACGCAGTATTTT. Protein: CASSYSVAGATDTQYF.

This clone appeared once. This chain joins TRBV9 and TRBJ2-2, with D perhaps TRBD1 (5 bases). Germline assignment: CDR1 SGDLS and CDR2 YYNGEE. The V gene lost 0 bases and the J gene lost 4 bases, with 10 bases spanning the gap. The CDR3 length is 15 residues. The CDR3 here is CASSVVQETTGELFF. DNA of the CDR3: TGTGCCAGCAGCGTAGTACAGGAGACCACCGGGGAGCTGTTTTTT.

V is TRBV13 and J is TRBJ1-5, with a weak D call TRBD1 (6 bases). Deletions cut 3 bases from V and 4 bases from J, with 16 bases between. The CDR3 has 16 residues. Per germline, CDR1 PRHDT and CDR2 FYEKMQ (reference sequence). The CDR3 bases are TGTGCCAGCAGCTTGGGCGTGGCAGGGGATAATCAGCCCCAGCATTTT. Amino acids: CASSLGVAGDNQPQHF.

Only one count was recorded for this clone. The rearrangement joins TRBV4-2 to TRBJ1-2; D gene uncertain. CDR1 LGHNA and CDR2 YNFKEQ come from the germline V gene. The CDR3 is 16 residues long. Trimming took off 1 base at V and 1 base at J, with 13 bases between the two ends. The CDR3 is CASSQGSGQLNYGYTF. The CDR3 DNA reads TGTGCCAGCAGCCAAGGATCTGGGCAGCTTAACTATGGCTACACCTTC.

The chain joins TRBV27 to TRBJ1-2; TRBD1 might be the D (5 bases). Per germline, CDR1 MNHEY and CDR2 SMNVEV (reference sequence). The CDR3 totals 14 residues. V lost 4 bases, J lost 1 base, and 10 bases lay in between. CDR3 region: CASSSFQGNYGYTF. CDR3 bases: TGTGCCAGCAGTTCTTTCCAGGGTAACTATGGCTACACCTTC.

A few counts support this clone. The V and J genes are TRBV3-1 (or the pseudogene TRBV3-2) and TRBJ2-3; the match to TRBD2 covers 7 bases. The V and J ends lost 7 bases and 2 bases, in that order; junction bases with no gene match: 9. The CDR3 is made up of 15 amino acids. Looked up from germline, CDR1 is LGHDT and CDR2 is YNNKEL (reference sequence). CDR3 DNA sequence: TGTGCCAGCACGGGGAGCGGGAAGAACACAGATACGCAGTATTTT. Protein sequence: CASTGSGKNTDTQYF.

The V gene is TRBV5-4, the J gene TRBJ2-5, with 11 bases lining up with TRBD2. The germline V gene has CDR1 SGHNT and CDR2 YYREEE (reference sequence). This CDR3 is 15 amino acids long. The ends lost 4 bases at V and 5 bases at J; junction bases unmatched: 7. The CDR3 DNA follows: TGTGCCAGCAGCGCTACTAGCGGGGGTCGGGAGACCCAGTACTTC. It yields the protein CASSATSGGRETQYF.

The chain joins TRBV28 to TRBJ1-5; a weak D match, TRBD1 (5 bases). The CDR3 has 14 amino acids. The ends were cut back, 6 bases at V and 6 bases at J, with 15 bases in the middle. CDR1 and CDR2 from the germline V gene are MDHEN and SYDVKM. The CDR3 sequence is CASSGGQGGQPQHF. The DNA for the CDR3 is TGTGCCAGCAGCGGAGGGCAGGGAGGTCAGCCCCAGCATTTT.

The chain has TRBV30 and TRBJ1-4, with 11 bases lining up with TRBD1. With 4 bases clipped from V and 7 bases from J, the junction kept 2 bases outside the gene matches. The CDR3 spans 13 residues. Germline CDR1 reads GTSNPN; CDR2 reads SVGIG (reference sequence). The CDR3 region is CAWTGTGGEKLFF. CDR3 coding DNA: TGTGCCTGGACCGGGACAGGGGGTGAAAAACTGTTTTTT.

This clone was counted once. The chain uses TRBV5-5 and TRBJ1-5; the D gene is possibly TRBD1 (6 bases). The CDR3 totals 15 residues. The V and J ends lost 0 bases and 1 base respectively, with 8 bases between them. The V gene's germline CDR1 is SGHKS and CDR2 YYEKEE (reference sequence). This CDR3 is CASSLGQGSNQPQHF. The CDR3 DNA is TGTGCCAGCAGCTTGGGGCAGGGGAGCAATCAGCCCCAGCATTTT.

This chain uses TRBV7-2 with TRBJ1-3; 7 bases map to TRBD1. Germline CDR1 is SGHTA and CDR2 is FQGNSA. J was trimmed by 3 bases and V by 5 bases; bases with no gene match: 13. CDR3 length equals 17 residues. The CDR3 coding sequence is TGTGCCAGCAGCCTCACTATCACAGGGGTTGGTGGAAACACCATATATTTT. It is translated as CASSLTITGVGGNTIYF.

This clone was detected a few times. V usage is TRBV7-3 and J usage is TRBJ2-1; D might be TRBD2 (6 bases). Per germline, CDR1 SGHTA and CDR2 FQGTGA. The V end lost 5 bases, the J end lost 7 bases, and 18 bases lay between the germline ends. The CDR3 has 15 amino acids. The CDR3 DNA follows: TGTGCCAGCAGCCCCAAGCGGGCGGGGCTGAATGAGCAGTTCTTC. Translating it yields CASSPKRAGLNEQFF.

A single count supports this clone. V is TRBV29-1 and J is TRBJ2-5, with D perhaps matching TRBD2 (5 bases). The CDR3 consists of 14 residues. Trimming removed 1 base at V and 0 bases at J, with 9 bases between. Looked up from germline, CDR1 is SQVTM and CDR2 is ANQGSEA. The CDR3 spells CSVEGSGYQETQYF. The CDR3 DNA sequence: TGCAGCGTTGAAGGGTCGGGGTACCAAGAGACCCAGTACTTC.

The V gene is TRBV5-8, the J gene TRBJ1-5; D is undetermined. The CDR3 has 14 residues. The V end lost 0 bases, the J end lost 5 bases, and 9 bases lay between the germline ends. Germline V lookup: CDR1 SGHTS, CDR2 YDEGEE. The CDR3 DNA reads TGTGCCAGCAGCTTGGGAGGAGGGTATCAGCCCCAGCATTTT. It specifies CASSLGGGYQPQHF.

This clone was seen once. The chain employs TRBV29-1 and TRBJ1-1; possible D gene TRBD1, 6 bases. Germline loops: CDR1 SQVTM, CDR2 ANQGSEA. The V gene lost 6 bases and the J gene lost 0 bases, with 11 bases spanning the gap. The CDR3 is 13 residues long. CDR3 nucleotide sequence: TGCAGCGTAGACAGGAGAATGAACACTGAAGCTTTCTTT. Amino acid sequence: CSVDRRMNTEAFF.

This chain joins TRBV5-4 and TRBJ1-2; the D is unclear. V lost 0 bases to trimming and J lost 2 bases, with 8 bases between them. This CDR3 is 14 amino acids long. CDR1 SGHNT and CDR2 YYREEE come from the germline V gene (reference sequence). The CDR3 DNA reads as TGTGCCAGCAGCTTGGCCGGGTCCAACTATGGCTACACCTTC. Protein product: CASSLAGSNYGYTF.

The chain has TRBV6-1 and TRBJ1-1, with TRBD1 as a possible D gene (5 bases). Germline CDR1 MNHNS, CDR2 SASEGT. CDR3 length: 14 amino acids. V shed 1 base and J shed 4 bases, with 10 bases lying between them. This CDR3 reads CASSEGGGITEAFF. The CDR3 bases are TGTGCCAGCAGTGAAGGGGGGGGTATCACTGAAGCTTTCTTT.

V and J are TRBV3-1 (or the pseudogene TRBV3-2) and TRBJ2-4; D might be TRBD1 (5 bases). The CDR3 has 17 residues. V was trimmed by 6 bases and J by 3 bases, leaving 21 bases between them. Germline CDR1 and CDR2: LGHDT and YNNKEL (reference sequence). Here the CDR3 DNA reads TGTGCCAGCAGAGGCCGTATTCAGGGCCAGGACAAAAACATTCAGTACTTC. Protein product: CASRGRIQGQDKNIQYF.

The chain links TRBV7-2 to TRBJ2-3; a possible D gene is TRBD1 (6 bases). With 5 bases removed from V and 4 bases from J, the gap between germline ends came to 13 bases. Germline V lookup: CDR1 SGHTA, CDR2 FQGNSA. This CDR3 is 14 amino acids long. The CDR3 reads CASSRRGSPDTQYF. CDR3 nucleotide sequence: TGTGCCAGCAGCCGCAGGGGAAGCCCAGATACGCAGTATTTT.

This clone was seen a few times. CDR3 sequence (DNA): TGTGCCAGTAGAAAACGGACAGGGTCTGATTCACCCCTCCACTTT. Protein sequence: CASRKRTGSDSPLHF. The chain carries TRBV19 and TRBJ1-6, with TRBD1 matching over 8 bases. The CDR3 sequence is 15 residues long. With V trimmed by 6 bases and J by 8 bases, 9 bases remained unmatched. Germline assignment: CDR1 LNHDA and CDR2 SQIVND (reference sequence).

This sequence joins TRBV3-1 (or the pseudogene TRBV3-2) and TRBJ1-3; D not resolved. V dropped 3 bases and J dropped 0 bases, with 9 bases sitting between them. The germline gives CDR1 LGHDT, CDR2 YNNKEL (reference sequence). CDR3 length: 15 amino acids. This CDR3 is CASSQFLGSGNTIYF. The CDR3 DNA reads TGTGCCAGCAGCCAGTTTCTCGGCTCTGGAAACACCATATATTTT.

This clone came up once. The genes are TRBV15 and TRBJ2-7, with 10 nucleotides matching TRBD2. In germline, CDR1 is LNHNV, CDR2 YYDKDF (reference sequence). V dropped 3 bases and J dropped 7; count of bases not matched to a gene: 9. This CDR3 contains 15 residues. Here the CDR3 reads CATSRGTSAVREQYF. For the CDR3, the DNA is TGTGCCACCAGCAGGGGGACTAGCGCTGTACGAGAGCAGTACTTC.

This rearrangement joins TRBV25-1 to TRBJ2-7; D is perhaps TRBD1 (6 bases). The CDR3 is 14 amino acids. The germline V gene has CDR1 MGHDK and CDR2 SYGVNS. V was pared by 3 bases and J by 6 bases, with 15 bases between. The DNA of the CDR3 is TGTGCCAGCAGTGATCTACAGGGCGGGTTCGAGCAGTACTTC. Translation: CASSDLQGGFEQYF.

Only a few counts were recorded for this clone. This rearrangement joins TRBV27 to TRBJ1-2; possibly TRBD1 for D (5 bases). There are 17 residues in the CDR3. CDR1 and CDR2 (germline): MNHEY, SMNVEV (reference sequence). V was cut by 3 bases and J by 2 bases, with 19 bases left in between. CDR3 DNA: TGTGCCAGCAGTTTTAATGGGGGGAGAGAGTCAAACTATGGCTACACCTTC. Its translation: CASSFNGGRESNYGYTF.